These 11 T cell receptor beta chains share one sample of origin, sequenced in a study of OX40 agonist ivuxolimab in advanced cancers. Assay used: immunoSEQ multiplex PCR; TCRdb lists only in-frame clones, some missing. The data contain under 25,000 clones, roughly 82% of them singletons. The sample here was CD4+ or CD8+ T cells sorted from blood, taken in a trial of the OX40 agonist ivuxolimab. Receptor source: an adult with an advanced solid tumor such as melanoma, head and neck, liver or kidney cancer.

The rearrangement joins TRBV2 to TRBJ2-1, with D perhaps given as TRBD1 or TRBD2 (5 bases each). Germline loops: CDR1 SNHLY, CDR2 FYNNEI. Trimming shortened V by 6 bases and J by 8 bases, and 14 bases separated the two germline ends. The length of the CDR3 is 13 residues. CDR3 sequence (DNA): TGTGCCAGCAGCCTTACTAGGGACGATGAGCAGTTCTTC. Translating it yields CASSLTRDDEQFF.

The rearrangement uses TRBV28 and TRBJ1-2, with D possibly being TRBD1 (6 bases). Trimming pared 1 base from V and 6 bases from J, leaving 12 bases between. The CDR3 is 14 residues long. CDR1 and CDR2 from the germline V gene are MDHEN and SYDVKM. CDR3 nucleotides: TGTGCCAGCAGTTTATATCGGCAGGGGAATGGCTACACCTTC. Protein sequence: CASSLYRQGNGYTF.

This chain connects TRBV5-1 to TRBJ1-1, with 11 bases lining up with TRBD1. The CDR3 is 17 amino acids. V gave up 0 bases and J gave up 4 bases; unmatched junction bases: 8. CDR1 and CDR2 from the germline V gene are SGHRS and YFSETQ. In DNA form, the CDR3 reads TGCGCCAGCAGCTTGGTCCCACCGGGACAGGGGGGCACTGAAGCTTTCTTT. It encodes CASSLVPPGQGGTEAFF.

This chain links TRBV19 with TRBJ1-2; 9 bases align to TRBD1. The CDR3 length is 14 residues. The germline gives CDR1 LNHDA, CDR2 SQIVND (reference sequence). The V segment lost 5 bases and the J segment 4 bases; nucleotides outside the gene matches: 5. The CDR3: CASSPGQGTYGYTF. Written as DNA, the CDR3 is TGTGCCAGTAGTCCGGGACAGGGCACCTATGGCTACACCTTC. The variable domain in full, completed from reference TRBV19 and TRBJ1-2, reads DGGITQSPKYLFRKEGQNVTLSCEQNLNHDAMYWYRQDPGQGLRLIYYSQIVNDFQKGDIAEGYSVSREKKESFPLTVTSAQKNPTAFYLCASSPGQGTYGYTFGSGTRLTVV.

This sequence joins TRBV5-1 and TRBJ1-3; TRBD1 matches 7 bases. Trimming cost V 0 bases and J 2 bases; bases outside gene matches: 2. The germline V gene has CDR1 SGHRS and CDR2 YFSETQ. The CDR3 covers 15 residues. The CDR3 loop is CASSLDRGPGNTIYF. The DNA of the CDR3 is TGCGCCAGCAGCTTGGACAGGGGCCCTGGAAACACCATATATTTT.

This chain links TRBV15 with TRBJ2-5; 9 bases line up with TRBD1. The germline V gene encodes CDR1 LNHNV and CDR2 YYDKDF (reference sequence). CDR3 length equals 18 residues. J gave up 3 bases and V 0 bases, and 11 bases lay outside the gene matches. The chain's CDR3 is CATSRDPGTGSSEETQYF. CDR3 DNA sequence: TGTGCCACCAGCAGAGATCCTGGGACAGGGTCGTCCGAAGAGACCCAGTACTTC.

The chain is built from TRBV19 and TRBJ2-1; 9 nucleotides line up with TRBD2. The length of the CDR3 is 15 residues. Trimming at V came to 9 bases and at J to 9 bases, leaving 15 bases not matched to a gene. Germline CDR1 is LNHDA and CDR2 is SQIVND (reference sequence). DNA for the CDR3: TGTGCCAGCAAGCGCGGGGGGGGACGTTTGGGTGAGCAGTTCTTC. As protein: CASKRGGGRLGEQFF.

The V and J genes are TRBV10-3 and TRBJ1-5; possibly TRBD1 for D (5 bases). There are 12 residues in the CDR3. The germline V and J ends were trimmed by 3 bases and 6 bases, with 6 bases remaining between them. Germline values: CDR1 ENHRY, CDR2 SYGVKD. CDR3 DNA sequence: TGTGCCATCAGTGAAGGGACTCAGCCCCAGCATTTT. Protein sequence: CAISEGTQPQHF.

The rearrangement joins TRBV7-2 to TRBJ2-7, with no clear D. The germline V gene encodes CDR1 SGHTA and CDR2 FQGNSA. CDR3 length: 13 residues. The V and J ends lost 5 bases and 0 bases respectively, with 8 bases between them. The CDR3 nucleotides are TGTGCCAGCAGCCCCCCGAACTCCTACGAGCAGTACTTC. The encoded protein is CASSPPNSYEQYF.

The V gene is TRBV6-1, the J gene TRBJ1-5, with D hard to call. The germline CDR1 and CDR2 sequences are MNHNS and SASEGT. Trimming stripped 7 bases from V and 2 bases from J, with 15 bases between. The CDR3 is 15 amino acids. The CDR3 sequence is CASIYGRFGNQPQHF. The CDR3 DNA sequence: TGTGCCAGCATCTACGGACGTTTCGGCAATCAGCCCCAGCATTTT.

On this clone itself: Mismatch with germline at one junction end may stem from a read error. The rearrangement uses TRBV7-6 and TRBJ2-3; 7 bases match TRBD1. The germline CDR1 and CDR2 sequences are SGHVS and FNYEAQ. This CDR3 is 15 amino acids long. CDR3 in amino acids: CASSLGRGSTDAQYF. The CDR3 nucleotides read TGTGCCAGCAGCTTAGGCAGGGGGAGCACAGATGCGCAGTATTTT.